This entry features one T cell receptor (beta chain) sequence. Its antigen is currently not known. No quality values exist for individual bases; no much larger clone is one base distant. These data are taken from a study of shared clonotypes between healthy human individuals (dated by TCRdb to 2018 to 2020). At the level of the whole study: Three men and a couple of women, aged 18 to 49 years, made up the cohort. For each donor, CD4 naive and CD4 memory were each given three plates, CD8 naive was given two plates, and CD8 memory was given one plate. Leukapheresis yielded between about 0.85 and 10 billion PBMCs per donor. To increase sequencing depth and limit assay-specific biases, different laboratories used diverse techniques to prepare libraries and sequence TCR repertoires. To estimate repertoire size and how much clonotypes are shared between individuals, the study performed deep sequencing of blood TCR repertoires from five healthy adults.

The donors were healthy, HIV-negative adults who had no recently reported acute infections or vaccinations. All donors were Caucasian adults living in Nashville, Tennessee, USA. Magnetic negative selection was used to enrich CD4+ T cells, after which naive cells were positively selected on CD45RA and the negative fraction became the memory subset. Blood was obtained by leukapheresis, after which PBMCs were separated by Ficoll-Histopaque density gradient centrifugation and cryopreserved in liquid nitrogen vapor phase. Analytical flow cytometry was used to check the purity and quantity of each magnetically sorted T cell population. Genomic DNA was isolated from every sorted fraction and measured by UV absorbance on a Nanodrop 2000c. Counted from cysteine to phenylalanine, this CDR3 has 14 amino acids. Only the CDR3 DNA stays, 42 bases, in frame from base 1. V is pared back by 3 bases and J by 10 bases, with 16 bases lying between the germline termini. Taken from the germline V gene (reference sequence), the CDR1 and CDR2 loops are SEHNR and FQNEAQ.

The full study reports these points: Naive subsets generally had larger estimated clonotype richness than memory subsets did. Sampling was limited to blood, and TCR repertoires in tissue likely differ from TCR repertoires in blood. Incomplete sequencing was indicated by rarefaction of sorted-subset datasets, despite the large sequencing depth. Pairwise subsampling led to the expectation that sequencing depth would affect the degree of clonotype sharing among donors. The small number of donors limited the genetic and exposure-history diversity represented. Clonotypes shared by all four sorted-subset donors showed higher generation probabilities than non-shared clonotypes. About 5% of naive CD4, 3.5% of naive CD8, about 2.1% of memory CD4, and around 0.42% of memory CD8 clonotypes were shared across a few donors.

TCR CDR3 regions were amplified from genomic DNA by multiplex PCR using the deep immunoSEQ assay. For each cell subset, the extracted genomic DNA was distributed evenly across all wells of several immunoSEQ 96-well plates, and each plate served as one replicate. For sorted subsets, approximately 200 ng of genomic DNA, equivalent to some 30,000 T cell genomes, went into each replicate PCR. The purified libraries were quantified using a Qubit 3.0 fluorometer, sized with a Bioanalyzer 2100, and then quantified again using the KAPA Library Quantification kit. Every immunoSEQ 96-well plate was sequenced on a separate single-read 150-cycle Illumina NextSeq 550 flow cell. On the authors' methods: Because the immunoSEQ output held only junctional sequences and lacked quality scores, the filtering could not match the filtering applied to full-length reads. To assign V/J genes and CDR3, sequences were annotated against IMGT germline references using PyIR, a Python wrapper for IgBLAST v1.9. Reads with weak V/J assignments (E-value above 1e-6), missing CDR3, stop codons, out-of-frame junctions, or ambiguous translated residues were removed. V3J clonotypes were defined by identical inferred V gene, J gene, and CDR3 amino acid sequence. Percentage overlap between repertoires was calculated by dividing the number of shared unique clonotypes by the size of the smaller repertoire. RTK rarefaction, the Chao1 estimator, and Recon v2.1 estimates of unobserved clonotypes were used to assess repertoire richness. For all TCRbeta clonotypes obtained by the gDNA method from four donors, generation probabilities were computed with OLGA. TCRdb took over this immuneACCESS table, retaining in-frame rearrangements with V and J assigned. Such tables are incomplete; in checked studies, under half of the missing clones stem from an unresolved V gene, and the remainder is unexplained. For V, J and clone size, that table is used; D and trimming come from the DNA. Recorded for this sample are 2 million to 2.5 million clones; approximately 95% of them occurred a single time. The leading ten clones occupy 0.35% to 0.45% of the sample.

Recombination joined TRBV7-9 with TRBJ2-1, and TRBD1 may be the D gene, going by 6 matching bases. This clonotype originated in a man aged 18-30 years in good health. Some clones in this sample may be carry-over from other donors' samples. The sample was naive CD4+ T cells from PBMCs. The cell subset or site label of this sample denotes: CD45RA+ positively selected. Here the CDR3 is given as CASSFIAGENEQFF. The nucleotide sequence reads TGTGCCAGCAGCTTTATTGCAGGGGAGAACGAGCAGTTCTTC. The CDR3, completed at both ends by the reference TRBV7-9 and TRBJ2-1 genes, gives the full variable domain DTGVSQNPRHKITKRGQNVTFRCDPISEHNRLYWYRQTLGQGPEFLTYFQNEAQLEKSRLLSDRFSAERPKGSFSTLEIQRTEQGDSAMYLCASSFIAGENEQFFGPGTRLTVL.